This T cell receptor (beta chain) is drawn from a study of T cell repertoires in cytomegalovirus infection. Study-wide background: Public TCR beta signature analysis indicated the presence of both CMV infection and matching HLA type.

In TCRdb, the reads were re-called with MiXCR into one record per CDR3 protein. The data show about 440,000 distinct CDR3 sequences, with around 32% seen just once and around 15% held by the top ten. With respect to this clonotype: The antigen is not known.

Points from the study as a whole: Identification of carriers of CMV plus the relevant HLA was performed using cumulative public TCR beta family frequency. HLA-C-restricted CMV-specific TCR beta clonotypes prevailed in the ex vivo response.

The germline gives CDR1 MNHEY, CDR2 SVGAGI. V lost 4 bases, J lost 5 bases, and 9 bases lay in between. There are 13 residues in the CDR3. The sequencing input was PBMCs. The receptor comes from a human donor in good health (CMV status not recorded). Some clones in this sample may be carry-over from other donors' samples. This rearrangement joins TRBV6-5 to TRBJ1-5, with D unclear. The CDR3 DNA reads TGTGCCAGCAGTTTCCGGAGAGATCAGCCCCAGCATTTT. Residues: CASSFRRDQPQHF.